This T cell receptor (beta chain) was captured in a study of OX40 agonist ivuxolimab in advanced cancers. Looking at the study overall: Patients assigned to dose escalation were diagnosed with hepatocellular carcinoma, melanoma, renal cell or head and neck cancer.

Trimming took off 2 bases at V and 5 bases at J, with 4 bases between the two ends. Germline V gene sequence: CDR1 MNHNY, CDR2 SVGAGI (reference sequence). CDR3 size: 12 residues. In this sample, this clone turned up once. Assay used: immunoSEQ multiplex PCR; TCRdb lists only in-frame clones, some missing. The sample consists of around 95,000 clones, nearly 90% of them appearing once. This TCR was sampled from an adult with an advanced solid tumor such as melanoma, head and neck, liver or kidney cancer. The J gene is TRBJ1-5, the V gene TRBV6-6, with D unclear. The sequencing here drew on CD4+ or CD8+ T cells sorted from blood, taken in a trial of the OX40 agonist ivuxolimab. The CDR3 reads CASSYADQPQHF. The CDR3 DNA sequence: TGTGCCAGCAGTTACGCGGATCAGCCCCAGCATTTT.